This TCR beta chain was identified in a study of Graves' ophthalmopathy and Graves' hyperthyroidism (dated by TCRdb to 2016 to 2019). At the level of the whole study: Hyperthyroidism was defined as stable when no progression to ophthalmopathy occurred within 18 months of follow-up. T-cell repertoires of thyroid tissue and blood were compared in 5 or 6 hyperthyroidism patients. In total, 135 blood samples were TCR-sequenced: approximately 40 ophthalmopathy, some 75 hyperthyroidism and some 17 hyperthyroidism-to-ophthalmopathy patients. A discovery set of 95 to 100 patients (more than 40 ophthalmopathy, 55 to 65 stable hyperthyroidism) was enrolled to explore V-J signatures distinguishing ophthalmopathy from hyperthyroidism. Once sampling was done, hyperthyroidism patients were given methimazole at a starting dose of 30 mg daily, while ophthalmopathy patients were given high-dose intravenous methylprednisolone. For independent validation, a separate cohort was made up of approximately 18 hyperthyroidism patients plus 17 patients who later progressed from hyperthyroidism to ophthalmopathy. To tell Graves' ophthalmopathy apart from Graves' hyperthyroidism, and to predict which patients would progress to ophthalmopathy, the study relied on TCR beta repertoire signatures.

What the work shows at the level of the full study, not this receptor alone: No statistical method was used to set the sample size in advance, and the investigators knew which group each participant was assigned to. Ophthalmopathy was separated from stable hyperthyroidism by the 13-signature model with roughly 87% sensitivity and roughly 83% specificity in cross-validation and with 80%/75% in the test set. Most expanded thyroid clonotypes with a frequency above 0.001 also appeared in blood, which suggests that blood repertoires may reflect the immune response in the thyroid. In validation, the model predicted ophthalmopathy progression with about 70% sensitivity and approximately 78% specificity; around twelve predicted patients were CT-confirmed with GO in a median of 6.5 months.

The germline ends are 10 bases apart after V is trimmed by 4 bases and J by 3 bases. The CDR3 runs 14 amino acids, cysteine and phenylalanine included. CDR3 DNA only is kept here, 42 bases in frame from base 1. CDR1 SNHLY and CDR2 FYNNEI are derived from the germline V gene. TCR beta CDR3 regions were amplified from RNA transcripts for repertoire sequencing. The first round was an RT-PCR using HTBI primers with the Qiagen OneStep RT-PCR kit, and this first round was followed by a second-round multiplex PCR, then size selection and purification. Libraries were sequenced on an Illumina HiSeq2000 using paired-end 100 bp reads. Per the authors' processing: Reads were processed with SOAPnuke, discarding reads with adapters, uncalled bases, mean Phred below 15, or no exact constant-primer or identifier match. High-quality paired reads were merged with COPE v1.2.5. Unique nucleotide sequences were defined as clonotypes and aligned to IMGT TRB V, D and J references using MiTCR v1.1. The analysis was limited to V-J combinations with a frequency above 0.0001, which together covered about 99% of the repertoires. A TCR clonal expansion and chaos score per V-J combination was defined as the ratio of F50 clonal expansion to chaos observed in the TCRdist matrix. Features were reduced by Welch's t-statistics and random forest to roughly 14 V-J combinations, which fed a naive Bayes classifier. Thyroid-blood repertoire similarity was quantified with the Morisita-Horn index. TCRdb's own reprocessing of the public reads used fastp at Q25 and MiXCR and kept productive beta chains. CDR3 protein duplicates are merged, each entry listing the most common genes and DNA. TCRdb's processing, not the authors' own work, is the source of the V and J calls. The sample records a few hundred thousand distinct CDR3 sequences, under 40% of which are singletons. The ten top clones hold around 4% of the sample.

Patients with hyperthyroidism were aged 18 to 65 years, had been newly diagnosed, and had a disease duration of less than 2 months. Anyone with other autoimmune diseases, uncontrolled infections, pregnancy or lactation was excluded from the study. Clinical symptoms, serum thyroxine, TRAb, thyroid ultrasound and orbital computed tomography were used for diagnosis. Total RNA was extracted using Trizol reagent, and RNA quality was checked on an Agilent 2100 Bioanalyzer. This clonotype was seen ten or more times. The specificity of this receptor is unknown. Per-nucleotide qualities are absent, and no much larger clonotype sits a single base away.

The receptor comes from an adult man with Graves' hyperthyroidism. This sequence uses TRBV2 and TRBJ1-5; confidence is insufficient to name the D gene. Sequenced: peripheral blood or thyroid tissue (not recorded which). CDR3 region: CASSGLADNQPQHF. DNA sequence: TGTGCCAGCAGTGGGTTGGCGGACAATCAGCCCCAGCATTTT. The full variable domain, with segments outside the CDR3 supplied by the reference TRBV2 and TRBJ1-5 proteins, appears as EPEVTQTPSHQVTQMGQEVILRCVPISNHLYFYWYRQILGQKVEFLVSFYNNEISEKSEIFDDQFSVERPDGSNFTLKIRSTKLEDSAMYFCASSGLADNQPQHFGDGTRLSIL.